The 15 T cell receptor beta chains below come from one sample, sequenced in a study of cytomegalovirus exposure and HLA in healthy donors. The PCR ran on 60 Vbeta and 13 Jbeta primers. Assay used: immunoSEQ multiplex PCR; TCRdb lists only in-frame clones, some missing. Of 120,000 to 150,000 clones detected, approximately 81% appear once; the ten largest clones hold 2% to 2.5%. Material for sequencing was PBMCs. The source of these receptors is a boy younger than 10 in good health and CMV-seronegative.

This clone appeared once. The chain carries TRBV7-3 and TRBJ2-1, with 13 bases lining up with TRBD2. The CDR3 covers 14 residues. In germline, CDR1 is SGHTA, CDR2 FQGTGA. V lost 5 bases and J lost 7; bases outside the gene matches: 2. CDR3 in DNA: TGTGCCAGCAGCGCGGGACTAGCGGGGAATGAGCAGTTCTTC. It translates to CASSAGLAGNEQFF.

This chain uses TRBV6-6 with TRBJ2-7; perhaps TRBD1 as D (6 bases). CDR1 is MNHNY, CDR2 SVGAGI, per germline (reference sequence). The CDR3 is 13 amino acids. V lost 6 bases and J 2 bases, leaving 11 bases between the germline ends. The CDR3 DNA reads as TGTGCCAGCAGGCTCGGACAGACCTACGAGCAGTACTTC. It specifies CASRLGQTYEQYF.

This clone came up once. The chain has TRBV5-4 and TRBJ2-1; 7 nucleotides match TRBD1. Germline V gene data show CDR1 as SGHNT and CDR2 as YYREEE (reference sequence). The ends lost 6 bases at V and 0 bases at J; junction bases unmatched: 6. CDR3 length equals 15 residues. The CDR3 region has the DNA TGTGCCAGCATCGATAGGACAGGCTCCTACAATGAGCAGTTCTTC. Its protein is CASIDRTGSYNEQFF.

The CDR3 is CASGLVGTLETQYF. CDR3 in DNA: TGTGCTAGTGGTTTGGTAGGGACTTTAGAGACCCAGTACTTC. The chain employs TRBV12-5 and TRBJ2-5; D might be TRBD2 (6 bases). The CDR3 runs to 14 residues. V lost 0 bases and J lost 4, with 9 bases in between. The V gene's germline CDR1 is LGHNT and CDR2 FRNRAP.

V is TRBV5-5 and J is TRBJ1-4; 8 bases map to TRBD1. The V segment lost 1 base and the J segment 10 bases; nucleotides outside the gene matches: 9. The CDR3 is 15 residues long. CDR1 SGHKS and CDR2 YYEKEE come from the germline V gene (reference sequence). The CDR3 spells CASSLNLRGPRKLFF. CDR3 coding DNA: TGTGCCAGCAGCTTGAATCTCAGGGGGCCTCGAAAACTGTTTTTT.

In its sample, this clone was seen a few times. The CDR3 DNA reads TGCGCCAGCAGCCACCTAGCACAAAAACTGTTTTTT. This codes for CASSHLAQKLFF. The rearrangement joins TRBV4-1 to TRBJ1-4; D gene ambiguous. Germline lookup yields CDR1 MGHRA and CDR2 YSYEKL. The CDR3 is 12 residues long. Trimming shortened V by 3 bases and J by 9 bases, and 8 bases separated the two germline ends.

This clone came up a few times. The chain is built from TRBV6-5 and TRBJ1-2; D possibly corresponds to TRBD1 (6 bases). The CDR3 has 15 residues. Germline V gene lookup returns CDR1 MNHEY and CDR2 SVGAGI. The V gene lost 6 bases and the J gene lost 4 bases, with 18 bases spanning the gap. This chain's CDR3 is CASRRQDRPSYGYTF. The CDR3 DNA is TGTGCCAGCAGAAGACAGGACCGACCAAGCTATGGCTACACCTTC.

This clone was recorded once. The chain recombines TRBV29-1 with TRBJ2-4; D gene uncertain. V lost 3 bases, J lost 8 bases, and 11 bases lay in between. CDR1 is SQVTM and CDR2 is ANQGSEA in the germline V gene. The CDR3 consists of 12 residues. CDR3 sequence (DNA): TGCAGCGTTGATGACGCTCGGGACATTCAGTACTTC. Translation: CSVDDARDIQYF.

The rearrangement links TRBV27 to TRBJ2-1; D is possibly TRBD1 (5 bases). V gave up 0 bases and J gave up 4 bases, with 13 bases separating them. CDR3 size: 16 residues. CDR1 is MNHEY, CDR2 SMNVEV, per germline (reference sequence). The CDR3 nucleotides are TGTGCCAGCAGTTTATCCGCAGGGAAAACTTACAATGAGCAGTTCTTC. It encodes CASSLSAGKTYNEQFF.

The chain recombines TRBV5-4 with TRBJ2-3; TRBD1 matches 9 bases. After removal of 0 bases from V and 2 bases from J, the junction contained 7 bases not matched to a gene. This CDR3 contains 17 residues. From germline, CDR1 is SGHNT and CDR2 YYREEE (reference sequence). The CDR3 DNA follows: TGTGCCAGCAGCTTGGAGGTGGGGGACAGGGACACAGATACGCAGTATTTT. Residues: CASSLEVGDRDTDTQYF.

This sequence joins TRBV4-1 and TRBJ2-5; 11 bases fit TRBD2. The CDR3 spans 20 residues. V was clipped by 3 bases and J by 4 bases; unmatched bases: 19. Germline V CDR1 and CDR2: MGHRA, YSYEKL. In DNA form, the CDR3 reads TGCGCCAGCAGCCAGGGGTCGTATAGCGGGAGGGAGGACCATGGAGAGACCCAGTACTTC. It encodes CASSQGSYSGREDHGETQYF.

For the CDR3, the DNA is TGTGCCAGCAGCTCCCGCGGCGTTTCGGACAGCTCCTACGAGCAGTACTTC. Encoded protein: CASSSRGVSDSSYEQYF. This chain joins TRBV11-2 and TRBJ2-7, with D perhaps TRBD1 (6 bases). The germline gives CDR1 SGHAT, CDR2 FQNNGV. The CDR3 totals 17 residues. Trimming pared 4 bases from V and 0 bases from J, leaving 19 bases between.

The chain links TRBV28 to TRBJ2-2, with D perhaps matching TRBD1 (6 bases). Germline V gene data show CDR1 as MDHEN and CDR2 as SYDVKM. The V end was cut by 4 bases, the J end by 4 bases, with 25 bases between. The CDR3 runs 19 residues. CDR3 residues: CASSYGRFGTSYPTGELFF. CDR3 sequence (DNA): TGTGCCAGCAGTTATGGTCGCTTCGGGACAAGCTATCCCACCGGGGAGCTGTTTTTT.

The chain recombines TRBV6-4 with TRBJ2-2, with 9 bases fitting TRBD1. The CDR3 totals 14 residues. The germline gives CDR1 MRHNA, CDR2 SNTAGT. Trimming cost V 4 bases and J 3 bases; bases outside gene matches: 0. CDR3 in DNA: TGTGCCAGCAGTGGGACAGGGGACACCGGGGAGCTGTTTTTT. Amino acids: CASSGTGDTGELFF.

The V call is TRBV28, the J call TRBJ1-5; maybe TRBD1 (5 bases). Between the trimmed V and J ends, which lost 4 bases and 7 bases, there was a span of 23 bases. The length of the CDR3 is 17 residues. Germline CDR1 MDHEN, CDR2 SYDVKM. In DNA form, the CDR3 reads TGTGCCAGCAGTTGGTGGAGGGGATCAAGTGAGGGGCAGCCCCAGCATTTT. It is translated as CASSWWRGSSEGQPQHF.